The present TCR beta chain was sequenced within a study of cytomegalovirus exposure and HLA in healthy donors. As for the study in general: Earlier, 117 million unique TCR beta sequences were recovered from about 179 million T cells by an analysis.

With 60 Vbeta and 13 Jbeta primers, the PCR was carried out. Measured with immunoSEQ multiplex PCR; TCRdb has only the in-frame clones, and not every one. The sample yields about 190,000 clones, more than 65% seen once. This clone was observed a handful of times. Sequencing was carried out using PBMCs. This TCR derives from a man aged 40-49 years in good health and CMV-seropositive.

CDR3 bases: TGTGCCAGCTCACCGGACCACAGGGGTGACTATGGCTACACCTTC. Its translation is CASSPDHRGDYGYTF. This sequence joins TRBV18 and TRBJ1-2; TRBD1 matches 7 bases. The V gene end was trimmed by 3 bases and the J gene end by 3 bases; junction bases not matched to a gene: 7. The CDR3 has 15 residues. CDR1 KGHSH and CDR2 LQKENI come from the germline V gene.